The clone carrying this TCR beta chain was detected only once. Assay: immunoSEQ multiplex PCR; the TCRdb copy retains only in-frame clones and omits some. The sample contains over 250,000 clones, about 87% of which appear only once. This sample stems from a study of blood T cell repertoires in COVID-19. Germline V gene sequence: CDR1 MNHEY, CDR2 SMNVEV (reference sequence). The trim removed 6 bases at V and 8 bases at J, leaving 4 bases unmatched. This CDR3 is 13 amino acids long. Sequencing was carried out using peripheral blood. The TCR originated in a man in his 60s who had recovered from COVID-19. V and J are TRBV27 and TRBJ1-6, with 7 nucleotides matching TRBD1. In nucleotides, the CDR3 is TGTGCCAGCAGATTACAGGGGCATTCACCCCTCCACTTT. Residues: CASRLQGHSPLHF.